This T cell receptor beta chain was profiled in a study of blood T cell repertoires in COVID-19. Study summary: There were acute and convalescent COVID-19 samples, and they came from the United States, Italy and Spain. PBMCs, B-cell-depleted T cells, or T cells provided the cDNA or gDNA that made up the material.

The CDR3 spans 16 residues. From germline, CDR1 is SGDLS and CDR2 YYNGEE. V dropped 7 bases and J dropped 4; count of bases not matched to a gene: 8. Per the original data handling: Nucleated cell number was recorded as an estimate derived from reference gene primer amplification. Measured with immunoSEQ multiplex PCR; TCRdb has only the in-frame clones, and not every one. V and J calls and clone size come straight from that table; D and trimming were deduced from the DNA. This table holds about 100,000 clones, 70% to 90% found once. The chain has TRBV9 and TRBJ2-2; 12 positions match TRBD1. Input material: peripheral blood. This TCR came from a human donor with COVID-19, enrolled during active disease. The donor label of this sample is uncertain. The CDR3 spells CASEAGQGALTGELFF. In DNA form, the CDR3 reads TGTGCCAGCGAAGCGGGACAGGGGGCCCTCACCGGGGAGCTGTTTTTT.